These T cell receptor beta chains were read from a single sample in a study of shared clonotypes between healthy human individuals. The data were produced by immunoSEQ multiplex PCR, yet TCRdb's version contains in-frame clones alone and is incomplete. The sample includes about 2.3 million clones, around 90% of them seen just once. Sequencing was performed on naive CD4+ T cells from PBMCs. These receptors came from a man between 18 and 35 years old in good health. Some clones in this sample may be carry-over from other donors' samples. Both conserved end residues are part of each CDR3. Fields, in order: V gene, D gene, J gene, clone size, CDR3 DNA, CDR3 protein. The D gene is left open where the match is weak. Some rows have no size entry. The others give once, few or many, or a class for an expanded clone.

TRBV9	TRBD2	TRBJ2-3	once	TGTGCCAGCAGCCCAGAGGGAGGGACGACAGATACGCAGTATTTT	CASSPEGGTTDTQYF
TRBV28	TRBD2	TRBJ2-7	-	TGTGCCAGCAGGAGCCCGCGGGAGAGTACGAGGATGTACGAGCAGTACTTC	CASRSPRESTRMYEQYF
TRBV2	TRBD1	TRBJ2-7	-	TGTGCCAGCCTGCCGGGGACAGCCTCCTACGAGCAGTACTTC	CASLPGTASYEQYF
TRBV28	TRBD1	TRBJ1-4	-	TGTGCGACCACTAGGGCAGACAGGGTTAGTGAAAAACTGTTTTTT	CATTRADRVSEKLFF
TRBV28	-	TRBJ2-2	-	TGTGCCAGCGGATCACCGGGTGCCGGCACCGGGGAGCTGTTTTTT	CASGSPGAGTGELFF
TRBV2	-	TRBJ2-5	-	TGTGCCAGCAGTGAGTCCCTCAGCGGGGAGACCCAGTACTTC	CASSESLSGETQYF
TRBV18	-	TRBJ2-7	-	TGTGCCAGCTCACCATCGGACTCGTCGAGGGTCTACGAGCAGTACTTC	CASSPSDSSRVYEQYF
TRBV18	TRBD1	TRBJ2-1	-	TGTGCCAGCTCTCCCGGGACAGGGGGCTCGTATGAGCAGTTCTTC	CASSPGTGGSYEQFF
TRBV28	TRBD2	TRBJ2-2	-	TGTGCCAGCAGCACGTTACTAGCGGGGATTACCGGGGAGCTGTTTTTT	CASSTLLAGITGELFF
TRBV7-9	-	TRBJ2-5	-	TGTGCCAGCAGCTGGGGGACGGGAGTCCAAGAGACCCAGTACTTC	CASSWGTGVQETQYF
TRBV28	TRBD1	TRBJ1-2	-	TGTGCCAGCAGACACCCGACAGGGAATGGCTACACCTTC	CASRHPTGNGYTF
TRBV14	-	TRBJ2-7	-	TGTGCCAGCAGCCCCCAACGCCCCTACGAGCAGTACTTC	CASSPQRPYEQYF
TRBV5-1	-	TRBJ2-2	-	TGCGCCAGCAGGCAAGAAGCGAACACCGGGGAGCTGTTTTTT	CASRQEANTGELFF
TRBV6-1	-	TRBJ1-1	-	TGTGCCAGCAGTGAAGCATCGGCAGGGGTTCGAACTGAAGCTTTCTTT	CASSEASAGVRTEAFF
TRBV5-5	-	TRBJ1-2	once	TGTGCCAGCAGCTGGGGGGCGTCATCTAACCATGGCTACACCTTC	CASSWGASSNHGYTF
TRBV23-1	-	TRBJ2-7	-	TGCGCCAGCAGTCAATTTCAGGACCCGTGCGAGCAGTACTTC	CASSQFQDPCEQYF
TRBV5-1	-	TRBJ1-1	-	TGCGCCAGCAGCTTGGTCGGCTCCGGAGGTACTGAAGCTTTCTTT	CASSLVGSGGTEAFF
TRBV5-1	-	TRBJ1-2	-	TGCGCCAGCAGCGGAGGGGGAAAAATCTACTATGGCTACACCTTC	CASSGGGKIYYGYTF
TRBV28	-	TRBJ2-5	once	TGTGCCAGCAGTTTTGTGTCTTCAGGGACCCAGTACTTC	CASSFVSSGTQYF
TRBV2	-	TRBJ2-3	-	TGTGCCAGCAGCCGACTGGCCCCCAGAAGCACAGATACGCAGTATTTT	CASSRLAPRSTDTQYF
TRBV28	-	TRBJ1-5	once	TGTGCCAGCAGTTTATCTGGCTGGGTGGGGTATAGCAATCAGCCCCAGCATTTT	CASSLSGWVGYSNQPQHF
TRBV21-1	-	TRBJ1-4	once	TGTGCCAGCAGCAATCCCGGGGAGGACAGGGGACAAACTAATGAAAAACTGTTTTTT	CASSNPGEDRGQTNEKLFF
TRBV29-1	TRBD1	TRBJ2-1	-	TGCAGCGTTCGACACAGGGGAACCTACAATGAGCAGTTCTTC	CSVRHRGTYNEQFF
TRBV10-3	TRBD1	TRBJ1-1	-	TGTGCCAGTGACAGGGGGCAAAGCACTGAAGCTTTCTTT	CASDRGQSTEAFF
TRBV2	-	TRBJ2-1	-	TGTGCCTCCGGGTTGCGGGCAGATTACAATGAGCAGTTCTTC	CASGLRADYNEQFF
TRBV27	-	TRBJ1-3	-	TGTGCCAGCAGATTTCATCGTTCGGGCACCATATATTTT	CASRFHRSGTIYF
TRBV27	TRBD2	TRBJ2-1	-	TGTGCCAGCAGCGACAAACCCCCGGGACTAGCCTACAATGAGCAGTTCTTC	CASSDKPPGLAYNEQFF
TRBV20-1	-	TRBJ2-7	-	TGCAGTGCTAGAGATAACGGACGGGAGTACTTC	CSARDNGREYF
TRBV12-5	TRBD1	TRBJ1-5	-	TGTGCTAGTGCCGAGGACAGGGGGCTTAATCAGCCCCAGCATTTT	CASAEDRGLNQPQHF
TRBV5-1	-	TRBJ2-6	-	TGCGCCAGCACCGTGAGTGGGGCTGGGGCCAACGTCCTGACTTTC	CASTVSGAGANVLTF
TRBV7-6	TRBD1	TRBJ1-5	-	TGTGCCAGCAGCTTAGGGAGGTATAGGGGGCTTAATCAGCCCCAGCATTTT	CASSLGRYRGLNQPQHF
TRBV5-1	-	TRBJ1-1	-	TGCGCCAGCAGCTTGGAGGGGGGCAAAGGAGCTTTCTTT	CASSLEGGKGAFF